This entry features one T cell receptor (beta chain) sequence. The data derive from a study of blood T cell repertoires in COVID-19. Whole-study context: The origin of the acute and convalescent COVID-19 samples was the United States, Italy and Spain. PBMCs, B-cell-depleted T cells, or T cells provided the cDNA or gDNA that made up the material.

CDR3 size: 13 residues. Germline-derived CDR1 and CDR2 are MNHEY and SMNVEV (reference sequence). V lost 8 bases and J lost 3; bases outside the gene matches: 5. Authors' data handling: The authors estimated nucleated cell counts from reference gene primer amplification. Assay used: immunoSEQ multiplex PCR; TCRdb lists only in-frame clones, some missing. The DNA gave D and trimming, while V, J and clone size come from that table. Counted here are roughly 280,000 clones, 85% to 90% occurring once; the ten biggest clones make up about 11%. The Seattle patients joined while their infection was active and were tracked longitudinally afterward.

Material: peripheral blood. V and J are TRBV27 and TRBJ2-7; TRBD1 matches at 9 bases. The clonotype originates from a woman aged 25 to 39 with COVID-19, enrolled during active disease. DNA of the CDR3: TGTGCCAGCGGAACGGGACAGGGCTACGAGCAGTACTTC. Protein sequence: CASGTGQGYEQYF.